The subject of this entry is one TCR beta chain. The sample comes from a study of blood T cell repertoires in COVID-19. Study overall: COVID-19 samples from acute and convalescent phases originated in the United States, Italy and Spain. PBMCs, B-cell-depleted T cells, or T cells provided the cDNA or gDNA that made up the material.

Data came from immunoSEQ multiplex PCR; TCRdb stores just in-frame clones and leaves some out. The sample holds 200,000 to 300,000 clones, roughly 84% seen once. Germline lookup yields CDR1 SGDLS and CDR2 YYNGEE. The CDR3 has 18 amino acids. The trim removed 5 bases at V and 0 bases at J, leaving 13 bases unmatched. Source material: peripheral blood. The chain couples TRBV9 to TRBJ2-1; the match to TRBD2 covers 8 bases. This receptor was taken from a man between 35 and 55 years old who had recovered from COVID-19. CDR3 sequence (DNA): TGTGCCAGCAGTGGCGGGGAGGGCGGGAGGAACTCCTACAATGAGCAGTTCTTC. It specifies CASSGGEGGRNSYNEQFF. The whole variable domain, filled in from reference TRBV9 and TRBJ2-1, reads DSGVTQTPKHLITATGQRVTLRCSPRSGDLSVYWYQQSLDQGLQFLIQYYNGEERAKGNILERFSAQQFPDLHSELNLSSLELGDSALYFCASSGGEGGRNSYNEQFFGPGTRLTVL.